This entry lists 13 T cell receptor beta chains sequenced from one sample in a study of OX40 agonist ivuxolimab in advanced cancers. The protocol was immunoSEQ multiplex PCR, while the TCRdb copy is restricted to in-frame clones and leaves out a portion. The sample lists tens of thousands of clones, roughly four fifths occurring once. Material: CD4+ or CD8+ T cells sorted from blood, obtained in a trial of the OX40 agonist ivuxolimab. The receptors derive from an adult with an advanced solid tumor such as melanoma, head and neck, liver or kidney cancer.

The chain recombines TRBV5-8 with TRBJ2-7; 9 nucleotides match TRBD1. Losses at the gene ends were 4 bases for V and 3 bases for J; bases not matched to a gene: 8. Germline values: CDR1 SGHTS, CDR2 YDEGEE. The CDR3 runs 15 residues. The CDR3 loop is CASSRFRDRDYEQYF. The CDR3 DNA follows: TGTGCCAGCAGCAGATTCCGGGACAGGGACTACGAGCAGTACTTC.

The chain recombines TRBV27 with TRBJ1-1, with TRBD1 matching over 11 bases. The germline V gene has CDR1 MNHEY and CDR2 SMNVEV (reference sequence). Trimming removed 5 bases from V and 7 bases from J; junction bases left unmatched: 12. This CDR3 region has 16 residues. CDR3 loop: CASSLLPGQGANEAFF. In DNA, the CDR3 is TGTGCCAGCAGTCTCCTCCCCGGACAGGGGGCGAATGAAGCTTTCTTT.

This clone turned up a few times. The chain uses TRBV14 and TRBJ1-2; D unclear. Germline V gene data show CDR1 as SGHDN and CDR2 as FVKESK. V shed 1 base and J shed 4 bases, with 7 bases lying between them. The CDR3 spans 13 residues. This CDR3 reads CASSQARSYGYTF. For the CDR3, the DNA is TGTGCCAGCAGCCAAGCACGGAGCTATGGCTACACCTTC.

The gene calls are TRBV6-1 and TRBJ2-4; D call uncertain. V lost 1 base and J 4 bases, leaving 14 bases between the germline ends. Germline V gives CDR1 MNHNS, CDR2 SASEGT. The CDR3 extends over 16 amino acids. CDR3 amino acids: CASSEEYGSAKNIQYF. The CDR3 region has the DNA TGTGCCAGCAGTGAAGAGTATGGATCGGCTAAAAACATTCAGTACTTC.

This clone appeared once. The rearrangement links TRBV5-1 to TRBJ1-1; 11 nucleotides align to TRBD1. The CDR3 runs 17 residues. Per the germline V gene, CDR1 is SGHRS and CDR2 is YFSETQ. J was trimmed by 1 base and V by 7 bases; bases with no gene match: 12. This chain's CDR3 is CASGRTGGVRGNTEAFF. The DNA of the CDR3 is TGCGCCAGCGGCCGGACAGGGGGCGTAAGAGGGAACACTGAAGCTTTCTTT. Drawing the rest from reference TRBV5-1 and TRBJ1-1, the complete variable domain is KAGVTQTPRYLIKTRGQQVTLSCSPISGHRSVSWYQQTPGQGLQFLFEYFSETQRNKGNFPGRFSGRQFSNSRSEMNVSTLELGDSALYLCASGRTGGVRGNTEAFFGQGTRLTVV.

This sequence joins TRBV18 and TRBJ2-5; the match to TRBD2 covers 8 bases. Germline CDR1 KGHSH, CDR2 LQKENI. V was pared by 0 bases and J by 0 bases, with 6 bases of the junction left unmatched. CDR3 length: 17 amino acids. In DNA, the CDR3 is TGTGCCAGCTCACCACCTGGGGTAGCGGGGTACCAAGAGACCCAGTACTTC. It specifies CASSPPGVAGYQETQYF.

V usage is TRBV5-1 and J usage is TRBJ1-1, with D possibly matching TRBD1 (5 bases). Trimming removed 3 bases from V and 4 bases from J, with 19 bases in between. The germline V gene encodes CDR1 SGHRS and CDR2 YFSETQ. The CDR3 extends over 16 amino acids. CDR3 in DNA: TGCGCCAGCAGCTCGGGGACTACCCACTCGGGCACTGAAGCTTTCTTT. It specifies CASSSGTTHSGTEAFF.

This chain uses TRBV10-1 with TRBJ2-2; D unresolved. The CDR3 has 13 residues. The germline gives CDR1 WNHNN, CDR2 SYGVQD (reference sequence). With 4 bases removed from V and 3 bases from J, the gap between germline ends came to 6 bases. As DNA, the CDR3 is TGCGCCAGCAGTGGGGGTTACACCGGGGAGCTGTTTTTT. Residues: CASSGGYTGELFF.

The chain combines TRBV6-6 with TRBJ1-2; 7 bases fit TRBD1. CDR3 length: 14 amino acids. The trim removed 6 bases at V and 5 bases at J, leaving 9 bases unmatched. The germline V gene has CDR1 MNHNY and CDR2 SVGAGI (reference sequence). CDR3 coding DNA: TGTGCCAGCAGACCCTTCCGGGACAGTTATGGCTACACCTTC. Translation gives CASRPFRDSYGYTF.

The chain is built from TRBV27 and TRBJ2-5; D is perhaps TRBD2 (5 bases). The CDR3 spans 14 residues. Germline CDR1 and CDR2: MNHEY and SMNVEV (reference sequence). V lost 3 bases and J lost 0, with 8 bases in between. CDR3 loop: CASSFRGNQETQYF. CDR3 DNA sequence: TGTGCCAGCAGTTTCCGGGGTAACCAAGAGACCCAGTACTTC.

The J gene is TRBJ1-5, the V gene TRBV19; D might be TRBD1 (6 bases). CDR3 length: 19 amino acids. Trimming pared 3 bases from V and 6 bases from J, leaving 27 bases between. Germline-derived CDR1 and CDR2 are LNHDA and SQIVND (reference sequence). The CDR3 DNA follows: TGTGCCAGTAGTATCTCGCCGGGTTCCGGGGGCCGAGGGCCTCAGCCCCAGCATTTT. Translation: CASSISPGSGGRGPQPQHF.

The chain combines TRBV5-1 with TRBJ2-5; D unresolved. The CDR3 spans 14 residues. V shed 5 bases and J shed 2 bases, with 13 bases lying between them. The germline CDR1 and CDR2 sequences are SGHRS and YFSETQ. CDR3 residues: CASSPPGSQETQYF. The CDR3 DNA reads TGCGCCAGCAGTCCTCCCGGCAGTCAAGAGACCCAGTACTTC.

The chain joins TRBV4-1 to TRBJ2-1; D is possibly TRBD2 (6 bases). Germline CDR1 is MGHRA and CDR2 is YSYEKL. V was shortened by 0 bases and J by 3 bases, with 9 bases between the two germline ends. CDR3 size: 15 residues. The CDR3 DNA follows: TGCGCCAGCAGCCAAGATTCGGGGGTCTACAATGAGCAGTTCTTC. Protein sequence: CASSQDSGVYNEQFF.